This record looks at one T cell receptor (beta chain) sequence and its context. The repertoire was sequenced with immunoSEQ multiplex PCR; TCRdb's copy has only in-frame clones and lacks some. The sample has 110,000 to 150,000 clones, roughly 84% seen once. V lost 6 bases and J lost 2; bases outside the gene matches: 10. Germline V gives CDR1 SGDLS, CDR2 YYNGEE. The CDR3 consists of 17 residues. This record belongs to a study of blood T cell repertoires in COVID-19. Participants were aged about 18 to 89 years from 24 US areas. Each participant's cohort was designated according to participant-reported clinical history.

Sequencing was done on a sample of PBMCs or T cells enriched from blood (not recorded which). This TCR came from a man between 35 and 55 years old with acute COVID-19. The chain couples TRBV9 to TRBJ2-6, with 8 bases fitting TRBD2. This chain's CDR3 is CASNAGGAEAGANVLTF. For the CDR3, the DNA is TGTGCCAGCAACGCCGGGGGGGCGGAGGCTGGGGCCAACGTCCTGACTTTC.